This T cell receptor beta chain was sequenced in a study of regulatory T cells in long-lasting Graves disease. In its sample, this clonotype was seen a few times. CDR3-region Arm-PCR and iRepertoire HTBI primers produced the TCR beta libraries. Per the authors' pipeline: Identified across the samples were around 62 TRBV segments and 13 to 15 TRBJ segments. TCRdb reprocessed the multiplex PCR reads via MiXCR and lists one record per CDR3 protein. It is TCRdb's table, rather than the study itself, that gives the V and J calls and clone size. The sample contains 350,000 to 500,000 distinct CDR3 sequences, less than 15% of which appear only once. This sample's time point: newly diagnosed GD, antithyroid drugs for less than 3 months. RNA from PBMCs was the source of the TCR library. Germline CDR1 and CDR2: DFQATT and SNEGSKA (reference sequence). The CDR3 contains 15 residues. The V gene lost 1 base and the J gene lost 6 bases, with 19 bases spanning the gap.

These same records also appear under a second study, on T cells in Graves' hyperthyroidism and ophthalmopathy.

The sequence was obtained from a woman aged 50 to 60 with Graves disease. This material consisted of peripheral blood mononuclear cells (PBMCs), taken at new diagnosis, from a patient treated with antithyroid drugs. This sequence joins TRBV20-1 and TRBJ2-7; the D gene could be TRBD1 or TRBD2 (5 bases each). DNA of the CDR3: TGCAGTGCTAGAGCGAATGATGGGGCCCGGGGCGAGCAGTACTTC. Translating gives CSARANDGARGEQYF.